This T cell receptor beta chain derives from a study of cytomegalovirus exposure and HLA in healthy donors. Findings and caveats of the study: The authors confirmed in vitro that a few CMV-associated chains were specific for CMV antigens. Other equally common chains were less clonally expanded than HLA-associated TCR beta chains, a later analysis showed. Roughly even sequencing depth across donors was the assumption behind the presence/absence analyses.

Unmatched junction bases numbered 7, after V lost 6 bases and J lost 4 bases. The length of the CDR3 is 14 residues. Germline assignment: CDR1 ENHRY and CDR2 SYGVKD. A single count supports this clone. The antigen is unknown. The PCR was carried out with 60 Vbeta primers and 13 Jbeta primers. The table came from immunoSEQ multiplex PCR; TCRdb's copy has only in-frame clones and leaves some out. The sample has about 140,000 clones; approximately 67% are singletons. V is TRBV10-3 and J is TRBJ2-7; 9 bases line up with TRBD1. The TCR originated in a woman aged 55-70 years in good health and CMV-seronegative. The sample was PBMCs. The DNA of the CDR3 is TGTGCCATCAGCTCCGGGACAGGGTCTTACGAGCAGTACTTC. Translated, it gives CAISSGTGSYEQYF.